This T cell receptor beta chain comes out of a study of blood T cell repertoires in COVID-19. Study background: The United States, Italy and Spain provided the acute and convalescent COVID-19 samples.

The table came from immunoSEQ multiplex PCR; TCRdb's copy has only in-frame clones and leaves some out. The sample consists of about 150,000 clones, around 85% of them appearing once. Germline V gives CDR1 SGHAT, CDR2 FQNNGV. The CDR3 contains 15 residues. V was pared by 2 bases and J by 1 base, with 6 bases between. The sequenced material came from peripheral blood. The receptor was isolated from a woman aged 60-70 years with acute or convalescent COVID-19. The chain couples TRBV11-2 to TRBJ1-6; D remains ambiguous. This CDR3 is CASSLTDSYNSPLHF. The CDR3 DNA sequence: TGTGCCAGCAGCTTAACAGATTCCTATAATTCACCCCTCCACTTT.